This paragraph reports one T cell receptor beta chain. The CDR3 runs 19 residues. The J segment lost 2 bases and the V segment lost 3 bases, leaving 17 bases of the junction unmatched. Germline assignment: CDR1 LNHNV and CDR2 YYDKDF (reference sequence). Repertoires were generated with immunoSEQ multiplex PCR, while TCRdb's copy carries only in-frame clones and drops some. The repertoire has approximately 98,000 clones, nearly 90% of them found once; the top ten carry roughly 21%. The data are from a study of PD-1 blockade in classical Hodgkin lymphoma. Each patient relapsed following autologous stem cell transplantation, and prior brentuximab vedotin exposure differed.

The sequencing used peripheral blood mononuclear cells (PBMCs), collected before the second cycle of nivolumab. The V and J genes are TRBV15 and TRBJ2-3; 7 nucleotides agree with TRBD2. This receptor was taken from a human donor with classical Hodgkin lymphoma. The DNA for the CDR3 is TGTGCCACCAGCAGTGGGGGGAGGGCCCAACTGGAGTACACAGATACGCAGTATTTT. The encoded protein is CATSSGGRAQLEYTDTQYF.